A selection of T cell receptor beta chains follows, all from one sample in a study of CD8+ T cells in alopecia areata. Sequenced by immunoSEQ multiplex PCR; TCRdb stores in-frame clones only, minus some. The table has fewer than 200,000 clones, about three fifths seen once. This specimen consisted of CD8+ T cells sorted from blood, obtained at week 24, from a patient treated with tofacitinib. The receptor source for this set is a human donor with alopecia areata. Both conserved end residues are part of each CDR3. The D gene is left open where the match is weak. Some rows mark clone size as missing; the rest say once, few, many or name a class of expanded clone.

NA	NA	TRBV7-9	TRBJ2-5	17	CASSLRKERATQETQYF	TGTGCCAGCAGCTTAAGAAAGGAGAGGGCCACTCAAGAGACCCAGTACTTC
once	TRBD2	TRBV4-2	TRBJ2-1	16	CASSQETGGAYNEQFF	TGTGCCAGCAGCCAAGAGACGGGGGGGGCCTACAATGAGCAGTTCTTC
NA	NA	TRBV7-9	TRBJ2-3	14	CASSPPNRSHTQYF	TGTGCCAGCAGCCCGCCAAACAGGTCGCATACGCAGTATTTT
NA	NA	TRBV2	TRBJ2-7	12	CASFGDTYEQYF	TGTGCCAGCTTCGGGGATACCTACGAGCAGTACTTC
NA	TRBD2	TRBV5-1	TRBJ2-1	12	CASSLLATEQFF	TGCGCCAGCAGCTTACTAGCGACTGAGCAGTTCTTC
NA	NA	TRBV6-6	TRBJ1-5	15	CASTATRNSNQPQHF	TGTGCCAGCACGGCCACACGTAATAGCAATCAGCCCCAGCATTTT
NA	NA	TRBV27	TRBJ2-3	15	CASSLGGGGTDTQYF	TGTGCCAGCAGTTTAGGGGGCGGGGGCACAGATACGCAGTATTTT
NA	NA	TRBV30	TRBJ2-7	14	CAWSVLGPGYEQYF	TGTGCCTGGAGTGTATTGGGCCCTGGATACGAGCAGTACTTC
NA	NA	TRBV29-1	TRBJ2-7	14	CSVEGVTSSYEQYF	TGCAGCGTAGAGGGGGTGACCTCGTCCTACGAGCAGTACTTC
NA	NA	TRBV19	TRBJ2-1	12	CASSPTHNEQFF	TGTGCCAGTAGTCCCACACACAATGAGCAGTTCTTC
NA	NA	TRBV5-1	TRBJ2-1	15	CASSPPGRTMDEQFF	TGCGCCAGCAGCCCGCCGGGACGGACTATGGATGAGCAGTTCTTC
few	NA	TRBV7-6	TRBJ1-2	14	CASSSGTGPYGYTF	TGTGCCAGCAGCTCGGGGACGGGGCCCTATGGCTACACCTTC
NA	NA	TRBV29-1	TRBJ2-1	18	CSVETPLRTEFLYNEQFF	TGCAGCGTTGAAACCCCTCTCCGGACGGAGTTTCTCTACAATGAGCAGTTCTTC
NA	NA	TRBV5-5	TRBJ2-1	15	CASSSRGWAGDEQFF	TGTGCCAGCAGCTCGAGGGGCTGGGCGGGCGATGAGCAGTTCTTC
NA	NA	TRBV2	TRBJ2-5	14	CASSEFNAAETQYF	TGTGCCAGCAGTGAATTCAACGCGGCAGAGACCCAGTACTTC
NA	NA	TRBV25-1	TRBJ2-7	15	CASSFGSGSSYEQYF	TGTGCCAGCAGTTTCGGTTCAGGGAGCTCCTACGAGCAGTACTTC
few	NA	TRBV2	TRBJ2-3	15	CASSEELGGTDTQYF	TGTGCCAGCAGTGAAGAATTGGGGGGCACAGATACGCAGTATTTT
few	NA	TRBV2	TRBJ1-5	14	CASSTGHPNQPQHF	TGTGCCAGCAGTACGGGACATCCCAATCAGCCCCAGCATTTT
NA	NA	TRBV29-1	TRBJ1-2	13	CSVEVKGRYGYTF	TGCAGCGTTGAAGTTAAGGGGCGCTATGGCTACACCTTC
NA	TRBD1	TRBV15	TRBJ1-6	16	CATSSSRQGLNSPLHF	TGTGCCACCAGCTCAAGCCGACAGGGACTCAATTCACCCCTCCACTTT
NA	NA	TRBV15	TRBJ2-5	15	CATSSLRTVQETQYF	TGTGCCACCAGCAGCCTAAGGACAGTCCAAGAGACCCAGTACTTC
few	TRBD1	TRBV14	TRBJ2-6	18	CASSQVGTGILGANVLTF	TGTGCCAGCAGCCAAGTAGGGACAGGCATCCTCGGGGCCAACGTCCTGACTTTC
few	NA	TRBV5-6	TRBJ1-2	16	CASSFGAGDANYGYTF	NA
few	NA	TRBV27	TRBJ2-5	13	CASSGVGPETQYF	TGTGCCAGCAGTGGAGTTGGGCCGGAGACCCAGTACTTC
NA	NA	TRBV6-6	TRBJ1-5	15	CASSSEEPSNQPQHF	TGTGCCAGCAGTTCAGAGGAACCTAGCAATCAGCCCCAGCATTTT
NA	NA	TRBV9	TRBJ2-3	16	CASSKEGGGYTDTQYF	TGTGCCAGCAGCAAGGAGGGAGGTGGCTACACAGATACGCAGTATTTT
NA	NA	TRBV28	TRBJ1-1	15	CASTLAAAVNTEAFF	TGTGCCAGCACCCTGGCGGCGGCAGTGAACACTGAAGCTTTCTTT
NA	NA	TRBV7-9	TRBJ2-7	16	CASSPEGGGKSYEQYF	TGTGCCAGCAGCCCCGAGGGGGGGGGCAAATCCTACGAGCAGTACTTC
few	NA	TRBV2	TRBJ2-1	17	CASSAVGGWGSGHEQFF	TGTGCCAGCAGTGCTGTCGGTGGTTGGGGTTCCGGGCATGAGCAGTTCTTC
NA	TRBD1	TRBV11-2	TRBJ1-1	12	CASSPWTGEAFF	TGTGCCAGCAGCCCCTGGACAGGAGAAGCTTTCTTT
NA	TRBD1	TRBV23-1	TRBJ2-7	21	CASSQPFRTGEDPGDGYEQYF	TGCGCCAGCAGTCAACCGTTCCGGACAGGGGAAGACCCTGGGGATGGGTACGAGCAGTACTTC
few	NA	TRBV7-9	TRBJ2-4	19	CASSPLRGYERIAKNIQYF	TGTGCCAGCAGCCCGCTACGGGGCTATGAGAGGATAGCCAAAAACATTCAGTACTTC
NA	NA	TRBV27	TRBJ2-1	14	CASSLSGSYNEQFF	TGTGCCAGCAGTCTAAGCGGGTCGTACAATGAGCAGTTCTTC